The TCR beta chain under discussion was sequenced for a study of CD8 T cells in ankylosing spondylitis. V lost 6 bases to trimming and J lost 0 bases, with 12 bases between them. This CDR3 region has 14 residues. TCRdb re-derived calls from the 5' RACE reads in MiXCR, one entry per CDR3 protein. Of 250,000 or so distinct CDR3 sequences listed, about 24% are singletons. This chain connects TRBV12-3 or TRBV12-4 to TRBJ2-7; possible D gene TRBD1, 5 bases. The receptor's source is a male donor with ankylosing spondylitis or in good health (not recorded which). The sequenced material came from blood, either unsorted or a sorted T cell fraction (not recorded which). The CDR3, as DNA: TGTGCCAGCAGAAGGGGCCGTCTCTCCTACGAGCAGTACTTC. This translates into CASRRGRLSYEQYF.